Below are 19 T cell receptor beta chains sequenced from a single sample in a study of cytomegalovirus exposure and HLA in healthy donors. PCR involved 60 Vbeta and 13 Jbeta primers. Sequencing used immunoSEQ multiplex PCR; TCRdb keeps in-frame clones, though not all of them. The data show about 190,000 clones, around 75% seen once. Sample: PBMCs. The receptor source for this set is a woman in her 30s in good health and CMV-seropositive.

The chain uses TRBV27 and TRBJ2-7, with 14 bases fitting TRBD2. Per germline, CDR1 MNHEY and CDR2 SMNVEV (reference sequence). This CDR3 spans 16 amino acids. V lost 2 bases, J lost 2 bases, and 2 bases stayed unmatched. The CDR3, as DNA: TGTGCCAGCAGTTTACGGGGACTAGCGGGAGCCTACGAGCAGTACTTC. This translates into CASSLRGLAGAYEQYF.

This rearrangement joins TRBV11-2 to TRBJ2-7; 9 bases map to TRBD2. The CDR3 covers 16 residues. Germline CDR1 and CDR2: SGHAT and FQNNGV. Unmatched junction bases numbered 9, after V lost 1 base and J lost 5 bases. The CDR3 spells CASSLGVAGVPNEQYF. The DNA for the CDR3 is TGTGCCAGCAGCTTAGGGGTAGCGGGAGTTCCCAACGAGCAGTACTTC.

For the CDR3, the DNA is TGCAGCGTTCAGACAGGGGGCGAAAATTCACCCCTCCACTTT. Residues: CSVQTGGENSPLHF. The rearrangement uses TRBV29-1 and TRBJ1-6; TRBD1 matches 10 bases. Trimming removed 5 bases from V and 7 bases from J; junction bases left unmatched: 5. CDR3 size: 14 residues. Per the germline V gene, CDR1 is SQVTM and CDR2 is ANQGSEA.

Concerning this clone: The sample carries other DNA sequences with the same CDR3. This sequence joins TRBV5-4 and TRBJ1-1; 9 bases map to TRBD1. The CDR3 has 14 amino acids. CDR1 is SGHNT, CDR2 YYREEE, per germline (reference sequence). V shed 5 bases, J shed 1 base, and the junction held 3 bases outside the gene matches. CDR3: CASRGDRENTEAFF. CDR3 bases: TGTGCCAGCAGGGGGGACAGGGAGAACACTGAAGCTTTCTTT. Based on the CDR3 plus reference TRBV5-4 and TRBJ1-1, the full variable domain is ETGVTQSPTHLIKTRGQQVTLRCSSQSGHNTVSWYQQALGQGPQFIFQYYREEENGRGNFPPRFSGLQFPNYSSELNVNALELDDSALYLCASRGDRENTEAFFGQGTRLTVV.

The rearrangement links TRBV2 to TRBJ2-7; 16 bases match TRBD2. The CDR3 is made up of 15 amino acids. The germline V gene has CDR1 SNHLY and CDR2 FYNNEI. V dropped 7 bases and J dropped 5; count of bases not matched to a gene: 5. CDR3 DNA sequence: TGTGCCAGCACCGGGACTAGCGGGAGGGCCCACGAGCAGTACTTC. Residues: CASTGTSGRAHEQYF.

The rearrangement uses TRBV6-1 and TRBJ2-2; TRBD2 aligns across 7 bases. The CDR3 runs 17 residues. Germline assignment: CDR1 MNHNS and CDR2 SASEGT. V lost 2 bases to trimming and J lost 1 base; unmatched junction nucleotides: 7. The CDR3 reads CASSEKSGALNTGELFF. The CDR3 region has the DNA TGTGCCAGCAGTGAAAAGAGCGGGGCACTGAACACCGGGGAGCTGTTTTTT.

The rearrangement uses TRBV11-2 and TRBJ2-1, with 11 positions matching TRBD2. In germline, CDR1 is SGHAT, CDR2 FQNNGV. The ends lost 5 bases at V and 6 bases at J; junction bases unmatched: 12. The CDR3 is made up of 17 amino acids. CDR3 sequence: CASSPRLAGGPPNEQFF. CDR3 DNA: TGTGCCAGCAGCCCTCGTTTAGCGGGAGGGCCGCCCAATGAGCAGTTCTTC.

This clone was observed a handful of times. The J gene is TRBJ2-5, the V gene TRBV11-2, with D hard to call. The J call may be faulty, since TRBJ2-7 better matches the DNA end. The CDR3 is 14 residues long. The germline V gene encodes CDR1 SGHAT and CDR2 FQNNGV. The CDR3 DNA is TGTGCCAGCAGTGCGGCCTTTATCTCCTACGAGCAGTACTTC. Protein: CASSAAFISYEQYF.

The chain has TRBV9 and TRBJ2-1; 13 bases agree with TRBD2. The CDR3 sequence is 15 residues long. The V gene's germline CDR1 is SGDLS and CDR2 YYNGEE. Germline trimming cut 4 bases from V and 13 bases from J; bases unmatched to any gene: 11. The CDR3 protein is CASSPRGLAGLQQFF. The CDR3, as DNA: TGTGCCAGCAGCCCCCGGGGACTAGCGGGACTGCAACAGTTCTTC.

The chain employs TRBV10-2 and TRBJ2-1; 11 nucleotides match TRBD2. The CDR3 contains 19 residues. Unmatched junction bases numbered 7, after V lost 0 bases and J lost 0 bases. Germline CDR1 WSHSY, CDR2 SAAADI. The chain's CDR3 is CASSESETSGKYSYNEQFF. The CDR3 nucleotides read TGCGCCAGCAGTGAGTCCGAGACTAGCGGGAAATACTCCTACAATGAGCAGTTCTTC.

This clone was seen more than once but under ten times. The J gene is TRBJ2-1, the V gene TRBV7-9, with D perhaps matching TRBD2 (6 bases). The V gene's germline CDR1 is SEHNR and CDR2 FQNEAQ (reference sequence). The CDR3 is 14 residues long. V shed 8 bases and J shed 0 bases, with 11 bases lying between them. The CDR3 protein is CASGGISSYNEQFF. CDR3 nucleotide sequence: TGTGCCAGCGGGGGGATCAGCTCCTACAATGAGCAGTTCTTC.

The rearrangement uses TRBV1 and TRBJ2-1; whether TRBD2, the table's D call, matches the DNA was not checked. TRBV1 is a pseudogene. This CDR3 region has 18 residues. CDR3 in DNA: TGCACCAGCAGCCAAGTTCCCGGGACTAGCGGGTCTCCCAATGAGCAGTTCTTC. Protein: CTSSQVPGTSGSPNEQFF.

The chain employs TRBV6-1 and TRBJ1-2; D is possibly TRBD1 (5 bases). V dropped 4 bases and J dropped 4 bases, with 10 bases sitting between them. The CDR3 contains 13 residues. Germline CDR1 is MNHNS and CDR2 is SASEGT. The CDR3: CASSVWTSYGYTF. CDR3 DNA: TGTGCCAGCAGTGTTTGGACATCCTATGGCTACACCTTC.

Note on this clone: Distinct nucleotide sequences in the sample also encode this CDR3. This chain connects TRBV19 to TRBJ2-2, with D maybe TRBD1 (6 bases). V was cut by 1 base and J by 5 bases, with 8 bases left in between. Germline CDR1 and CDR2: LNHDA and SQIVND (reference sequence). The CDR3 contains 14 residues. CDR3 region: CASSIARGTGELFF. CDR3 nucleotide sequence: TGTGCCAGTAGTATAGCCAGGGGAACCGGGGAGCTGTTTTTT.

The CDR3 DNA reads as TGTGCCAGTAGCCCCGGAAGGGGCAATGAGCAGTTCTTC. It is translated as CASSPGRGNEQFF. The chain employs TRBV19 and TRBJ2-1, with D perhaps TRBD1 (5 bases). CDR3 length: 13 residues. Per the germline V gene, CDR1 is LNHDA and CDR2 is SQIVND (reference sequence). V dropped 6 bases and J dropped 6 bases, with 12 bases sitting between them.

V and J are TRBV14 and TRBJ2-1; no clear D. Trimming stripped 5 bases from V and 0 bases from J, with 8 bases between. The germline V gene encodes CDR1 SGHDN and CDR2 FVKESK. The CDR3 runs to 14 residues. In DNA, the CDR3 is TGTGCCAGCAGCGGGCAGCACTCCTACAATGAGCAGTTCTTC. This codes for CASSGQHSYNEQFF.

J is TRBJ2-1 and V is TRBV27, with 7 bases matching TRBD2. Germline V CDR1 and CDR2: MNHEY, SMNVEV (reference sequence). This CDR3 region has 14 residues. V lost 8 bases to trimming and J lost 2 bases; unmatched junction nucleotides: 6. The CDR3 DNA reads TGTGCCAGCTCGACTAGCCCTACCTACAATGAGCAGTTCTTC. Its translation: CASSTSPTYNEQFF.

The genes are TRBV6-1 and TRBJ2-5; TRBD2 matches 9 bases. The DNA end lines up better with TRBJ2-7; the J call may be wrong. This CDR3 comprises 14 residues. Germline values: CDR1 MNHNS, CDR2 SASEGT. The CDR3 nucleotides are TGTGCCAGCAGAGATAGCGGGAGAGGCTACGAGCAGTACTTC. Translated, it gives CASRDSGRGYEQYF.

There are a few counts of this clone. The rearrangement joins TRBV29-1 to TRBJ2-3; D not certain. CDR1 SQVTM and CDR2 ANQGSEA come from the germline V gene. There are 14 residues in the CDR3. The ends were cut back, 4 bases at V and 3 bases at J, with 14 bases in the middle. The CDR3 bases are TGCAGCGTTGGGTCGCAGTTAAGAACAGATACGCAGTATTTT. This translates into CSVGSQLRTDTQYF.